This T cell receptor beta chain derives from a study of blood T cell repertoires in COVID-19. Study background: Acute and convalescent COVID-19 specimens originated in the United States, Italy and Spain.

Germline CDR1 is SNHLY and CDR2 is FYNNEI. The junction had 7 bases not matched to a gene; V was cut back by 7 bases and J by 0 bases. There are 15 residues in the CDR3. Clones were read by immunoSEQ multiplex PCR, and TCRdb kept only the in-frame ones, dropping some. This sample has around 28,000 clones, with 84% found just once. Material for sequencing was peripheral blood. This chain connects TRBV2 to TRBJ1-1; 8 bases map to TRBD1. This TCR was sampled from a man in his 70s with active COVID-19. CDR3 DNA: TGTGCCAGCAATTTGAGACAGGGGATGAACACTGAAGCTTTCTTT. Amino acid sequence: CASNLRQGMNTEAFF.